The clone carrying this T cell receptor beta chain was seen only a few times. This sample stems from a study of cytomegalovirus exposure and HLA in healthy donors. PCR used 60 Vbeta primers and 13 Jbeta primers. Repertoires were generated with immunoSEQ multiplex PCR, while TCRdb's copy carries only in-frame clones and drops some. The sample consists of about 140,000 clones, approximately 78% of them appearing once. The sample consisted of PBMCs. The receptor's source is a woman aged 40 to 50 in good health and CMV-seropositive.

The CDR3 sequence is CASSPGLAGYNEQFF. The CDR3 region has the DNA TGTGCCAGCAGCCCGGGACTAGCGGGCTACAATGAGCAGTTCTTC. The V and J genes are TRBV6-1 and TRBJ2-1; 12 nucleotides match TRBD2. The CDR3 consists of 15 residues. Germline CDR1 and CDR2: MNHNS and SASEGT. J lost 3 bases, V lost 6 bases, and 3 bases had no gene match.